Shown below are 7 T cell receptor beta chains from a single sample sequenced in a study of T cells in localized non-small cell lung cancer. Here immunoSEQ multiplex PCR was the method, and the copy in TCRdb shows in-frame clones only, minus some. The sample lists 1,100 or so clones, roughly 32% occurring once. This sample comprised normal lung tissue next to the tumor, obtained before any cancer treatment. The receptors were gathered from a female donor over 55 with stage II lung adenocarcinoma.

The genes are TRBV6-7 and TRBJ2-3; possibly TRBD2 for D (5 bases). TRBV6-7 is reported as an ORF; its role is uncertain. This CDR3 has 15 residues. V was pared by 5 bases and J by 4 bases, with 16 bases between. The CDR3 region has the DNA TGTGCCAGCAGTGAAACTAGTCTTGGAGCAGATACGCAGTATTTT. Protein: CASSETSLGADTQYF.

This clone is categorized as medium-sized. The V call is TRBV6-8, the J call TRBJ1-3, with D unclear. Germline-derived CDR1 and CDR2 are MNHGY and SAAAGT. The ends were cut back, 5 bases at V and 0 bases at J, with 8 bases in the middle. This CDR3 region has 14 residues. The CDR3 sequence is CASSRESSGNTIYF. CDR3 bases: TGTGCCAGCAGTAGGGAGAGCTCTGGAAACACCATATATTTT.

This rearrangement joins TRBV5-1 to TRBJ1-2; no clear D. V lost 1 base to trimming and J lost 5 bases, with 15 bases between them. This CDR3 is built from 15 residues. CDR1 SGHRS and CDR2 YFSETQ come from the germline V gene. The CDR3 coding sequence is TGCGCCAGCAGCTTGACAACCGAGGTGACATATGGCTACACCTTC. Its translation: CASSLTTEVTYGYTF.

This clone has a handful of counts. V usage is TRBV11-3 and J usage is TRBJ2-1; D may be TRBD1 (6 bases). Trimming took off 2 bases at V and 8 bases at J, with 13 bases between the two ends. Germline CDR1 reads SGHNT; CDR2 reads YENEEA. CDR3 length equals 14 residues. The CDR3 loop is CASSLLTGFHEQFF. The CDR3 DNA sequence: TGTGCCAGCAGCTTATTAACAGGGTTTCATGAGCAGTTCTTC.

The genes are TRBV6-8 and TRBJ1-4; D not resolved. V was clipped by 6 bases and J by 5 bases, with 10 bases between them. The CDR3 runs to 13 residues. Germline V gives CDR1 MNHGY, CDR2 SAAAGT. CDR3 protein: CASSLHLNEKLFF. The CDR3 nucleotides read TGTGCCAGCAGCCTACACTTAAATGAAAAACTGTTTTTT.

This clone was seen a handful of times. The genes are TRBV11-3 and TRBJ2-1; TRBD2 matches at 11 bases. CDR3 length equals 16 residues. V shed 1 base, J shed 4 bases, and the junction held 3 bases outside the gene matches. Looked up from germline, CDR1 is SGHNT and CDR2 is YENEEA. The CDR3 region has the DNA TGTGCCAGCAGCTTAGTAGCTAGCGGGGGGTACAATGAGCAGTTCTTC. Translated, it gives CASSLVASGGYNEQFF.

This clone was observed a handful of times. J is TRBJ2-1 and V is TRBV2; TRBD2 might be the D (6 bases). Germline V CDR1 and CDR2: SNHLY, FYNNEI. Between the trimmed V and J ends, which lost 8 bases and 8 bases, there was a span of 16 bases. This CDR3 is built from 13 residues. The CDR3: CASVRDWEDEQFF. The CDR3 DNA reads TGTGCCAGCGTCCGGGACTGGGAGGATGAGCAGTTCTTC.